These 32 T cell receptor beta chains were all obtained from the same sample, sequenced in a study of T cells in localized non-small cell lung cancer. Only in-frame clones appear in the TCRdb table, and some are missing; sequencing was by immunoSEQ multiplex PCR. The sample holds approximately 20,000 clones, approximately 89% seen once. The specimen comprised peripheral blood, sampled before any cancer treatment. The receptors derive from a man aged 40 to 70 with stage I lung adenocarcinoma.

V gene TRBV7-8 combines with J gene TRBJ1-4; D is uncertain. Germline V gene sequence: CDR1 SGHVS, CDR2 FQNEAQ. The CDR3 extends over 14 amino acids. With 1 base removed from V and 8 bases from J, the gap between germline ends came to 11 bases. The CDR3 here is CASSLGALGEKLFF. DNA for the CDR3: TGTGCCAGCAGCTTAGGGGCTTTGGGGGAAAAACTGTTTTTT.

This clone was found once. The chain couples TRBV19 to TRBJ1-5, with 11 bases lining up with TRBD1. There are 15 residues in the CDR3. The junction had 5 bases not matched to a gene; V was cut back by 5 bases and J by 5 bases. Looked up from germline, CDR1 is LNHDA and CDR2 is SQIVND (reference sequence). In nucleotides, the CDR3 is TGTGCCAGTAGTGTACGGACAGGGGGCGATCAGCCCCAGCATTTT. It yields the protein CASSVRTGGDQPQHF.

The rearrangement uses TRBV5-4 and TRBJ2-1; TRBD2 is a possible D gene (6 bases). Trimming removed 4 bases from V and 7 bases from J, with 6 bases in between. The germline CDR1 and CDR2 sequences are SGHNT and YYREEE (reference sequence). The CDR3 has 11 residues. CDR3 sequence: CASSGGNEQFF. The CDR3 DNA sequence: TGTGCCAGCAGCGGGGGGAATGAGCAGTTCTTC.

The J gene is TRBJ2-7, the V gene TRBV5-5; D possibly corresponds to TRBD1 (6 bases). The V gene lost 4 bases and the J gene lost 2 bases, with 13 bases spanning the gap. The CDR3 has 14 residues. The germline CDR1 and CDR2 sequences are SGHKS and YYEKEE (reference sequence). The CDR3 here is CASSLRWTAYEQYF. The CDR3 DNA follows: TGTGCCAGCAGCCTGCGGTGGACAGCCTACGAGCAGTACTTC.

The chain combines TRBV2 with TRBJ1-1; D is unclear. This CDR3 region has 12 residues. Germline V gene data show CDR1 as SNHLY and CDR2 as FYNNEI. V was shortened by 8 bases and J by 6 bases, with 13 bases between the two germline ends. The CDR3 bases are TGTGCCAGCCTTGGCGGAGTCGCTGAAGCTTTCTTT. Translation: CASLGGVAEAFF.

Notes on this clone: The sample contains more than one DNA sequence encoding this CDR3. The CDR3 reads CASSYTGIVNSPLHF. The DNA for the CDR3 is TGTGCCAGCTCCTACACAGGGATTGTGAACTCACCCCTCCACTTT. The chain joins TRBV18 to TRBJ1-6; possible D gene TRBD1, 6 bases. Germline CDR1 and CDR2: KGHSH and LQKENI. The CDR3 is 15 amino acids. Trimming shortened V by 6 bases and J by 10 bases, and 19 bases separated the two germline ends.

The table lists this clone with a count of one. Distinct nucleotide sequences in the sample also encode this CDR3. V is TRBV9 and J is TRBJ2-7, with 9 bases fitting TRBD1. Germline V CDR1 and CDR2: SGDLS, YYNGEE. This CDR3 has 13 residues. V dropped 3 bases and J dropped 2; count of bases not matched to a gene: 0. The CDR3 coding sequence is TGTGCCAGCAGCGGACAGGGGGCCTACGAGCAGTACTTC. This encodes CASSGQGAYEQYF.

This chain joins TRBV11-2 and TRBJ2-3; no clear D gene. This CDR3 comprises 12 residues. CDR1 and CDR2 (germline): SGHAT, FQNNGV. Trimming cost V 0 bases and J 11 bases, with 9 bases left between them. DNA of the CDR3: TGTGCCAGCAGCTTAGATAGGGTTATGCAGTATTTT. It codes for CASSLDRVMQYF.

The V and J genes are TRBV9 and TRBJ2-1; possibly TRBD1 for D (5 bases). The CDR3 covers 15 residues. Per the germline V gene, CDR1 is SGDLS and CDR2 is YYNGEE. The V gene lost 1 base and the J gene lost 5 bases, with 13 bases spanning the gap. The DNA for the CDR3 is TGTGCCAGCAGCGTAAGATCAGGGCCCGACAATGAGCAGTTCTTC. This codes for CASSVRSGPDNEQFF.

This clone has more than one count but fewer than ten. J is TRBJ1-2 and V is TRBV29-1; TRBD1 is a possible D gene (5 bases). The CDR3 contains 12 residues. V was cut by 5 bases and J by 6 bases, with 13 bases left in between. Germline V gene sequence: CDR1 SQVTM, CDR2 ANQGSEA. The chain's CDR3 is CSVIRDRDGYTF. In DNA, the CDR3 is TGCAGCGTTATTAGGGACCGGGATGGCTACACCTTC.

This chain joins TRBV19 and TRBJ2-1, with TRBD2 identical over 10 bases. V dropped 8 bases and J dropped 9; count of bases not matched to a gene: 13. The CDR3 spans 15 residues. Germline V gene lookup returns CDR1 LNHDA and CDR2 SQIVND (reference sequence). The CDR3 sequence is CASRDGKREGTEQFF. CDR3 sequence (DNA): TGTGCCAGTCGAGACGGCAAGCGGGAGGGCACTGAGCAGTTCTTC.

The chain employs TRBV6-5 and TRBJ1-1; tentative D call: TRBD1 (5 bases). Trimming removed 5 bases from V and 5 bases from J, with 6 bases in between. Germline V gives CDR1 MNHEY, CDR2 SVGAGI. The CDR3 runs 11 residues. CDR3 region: CASSRGTEAFF. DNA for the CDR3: TGTGCCAGCAGTAGGGGAACTGAAGCTTTCTTT.

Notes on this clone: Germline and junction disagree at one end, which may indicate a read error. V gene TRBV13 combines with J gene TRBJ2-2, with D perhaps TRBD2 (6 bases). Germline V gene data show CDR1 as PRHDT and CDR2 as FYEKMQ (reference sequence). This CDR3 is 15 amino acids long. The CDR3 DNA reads TGTGCCAGCACCTTACACGGGAGAAACACCGGGGAGCTGTTTTTT. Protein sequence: CASTLHGRNTGELFF.

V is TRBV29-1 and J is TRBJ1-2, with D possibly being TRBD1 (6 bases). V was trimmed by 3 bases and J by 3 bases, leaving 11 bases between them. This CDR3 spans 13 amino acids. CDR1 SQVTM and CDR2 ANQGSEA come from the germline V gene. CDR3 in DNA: TGCAGCGTTGACCAGACAGGAGACTATGGCTACACCTTC. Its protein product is CSVDQTGDYGYTF.

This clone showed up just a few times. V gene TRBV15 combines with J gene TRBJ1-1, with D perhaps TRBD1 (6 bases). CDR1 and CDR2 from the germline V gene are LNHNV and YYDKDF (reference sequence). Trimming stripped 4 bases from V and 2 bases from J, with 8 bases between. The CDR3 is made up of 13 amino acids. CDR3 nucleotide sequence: TGTGCCACCAGCATGGGACATAACACTGAAGCTTTCTTT. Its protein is CATSMGHNTEAFF. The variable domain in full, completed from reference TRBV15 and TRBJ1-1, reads DAMVIQNPRYQVTQFGKPVTLSCSQTLNHNVMYWYQQKSSQAPKLLFHYYDKDFNNEADTPDNFQSRRPNTSFCFLDIRSPGLGDTAMYLCATSMGHNTEAFFGQGTRLTVV.

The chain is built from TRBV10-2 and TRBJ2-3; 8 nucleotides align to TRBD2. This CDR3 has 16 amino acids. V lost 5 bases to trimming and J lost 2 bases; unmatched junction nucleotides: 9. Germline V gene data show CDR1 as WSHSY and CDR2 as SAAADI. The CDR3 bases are TGCGCCAGCAGTACGCGGGGGGTCGATTACACAGATACGCAGTATTTT. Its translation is CASSTRGVDYTDTQYF.

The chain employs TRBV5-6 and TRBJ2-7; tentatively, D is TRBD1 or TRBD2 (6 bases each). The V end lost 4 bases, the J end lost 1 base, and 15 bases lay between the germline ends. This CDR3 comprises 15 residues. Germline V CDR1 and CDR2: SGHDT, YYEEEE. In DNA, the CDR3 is TGTGCCAGCAGCAAAAACAGGGAGGCATCCTACGAGCAGTACTTC. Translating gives CASSKNREASYEQYF.

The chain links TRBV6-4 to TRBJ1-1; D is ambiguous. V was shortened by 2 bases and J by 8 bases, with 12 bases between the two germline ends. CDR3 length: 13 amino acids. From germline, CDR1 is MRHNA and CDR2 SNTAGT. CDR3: CASSDPNTLEAFF. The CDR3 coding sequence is TGTGCCAGCAGTGACCCTAATACCCTCGAAGCTTTCTTT.

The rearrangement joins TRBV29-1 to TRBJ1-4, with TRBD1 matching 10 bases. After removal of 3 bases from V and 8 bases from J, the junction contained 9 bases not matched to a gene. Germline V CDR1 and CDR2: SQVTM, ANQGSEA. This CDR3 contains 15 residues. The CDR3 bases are TGCAGCGTTGAGGTTCCCTGGACAGGGGGAGAAAAACTGTTTTTT. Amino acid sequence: CSVEVPWTGGEKLFF.

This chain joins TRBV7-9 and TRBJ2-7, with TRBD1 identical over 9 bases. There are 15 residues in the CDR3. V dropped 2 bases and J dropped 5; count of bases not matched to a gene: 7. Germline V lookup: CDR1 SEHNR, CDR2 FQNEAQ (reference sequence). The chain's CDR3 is CASSLRGDRDDEQYF. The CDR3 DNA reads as TGTGCCAGCAGCTTACGTGGGGACAGGGACGACGAGCAGTACTTC.

DNA for the CDR3: TGTGCCTGGGGGCGGACTGAAGCTTTCTTT. Its translation: CAWGRTEAFF. The chain recombines TRBV30 with TRBJ1-1, with D unclear. From germline, CDR1 is GTSNPN and CDR2 SVGIG (reference sequence). Trimming shortened V by 5 bases and J by 5 bases, and 6 bases separated the two germline ends. There are 10 residues in the CDR3.

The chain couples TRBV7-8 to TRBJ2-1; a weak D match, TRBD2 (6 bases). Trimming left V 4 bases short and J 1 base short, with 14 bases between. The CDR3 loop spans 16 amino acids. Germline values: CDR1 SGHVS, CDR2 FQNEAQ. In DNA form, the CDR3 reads TGTGCCAGCAGCTACGTCGGGAGCTGGTCCTACAATGAGCAGTTCTTC. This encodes CASSYVGSWSYNEQFF.

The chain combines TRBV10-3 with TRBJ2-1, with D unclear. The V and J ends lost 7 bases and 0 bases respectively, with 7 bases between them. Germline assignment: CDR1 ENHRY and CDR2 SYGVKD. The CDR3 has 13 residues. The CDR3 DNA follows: TGTGCCATCACCCAGAGCTCCTACAATGAGCAGTTCTTC. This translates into CAITQSSYNEQFF.

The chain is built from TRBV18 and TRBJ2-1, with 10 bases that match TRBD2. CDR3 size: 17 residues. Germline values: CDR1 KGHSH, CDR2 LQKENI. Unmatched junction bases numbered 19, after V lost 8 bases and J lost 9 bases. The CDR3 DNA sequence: TGTGCCAGCCGTGTATACAAAACCGGGACTAGCGATAGTGAGCAGTTCTTC. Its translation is CASRVYKTGTSDSEQFF.

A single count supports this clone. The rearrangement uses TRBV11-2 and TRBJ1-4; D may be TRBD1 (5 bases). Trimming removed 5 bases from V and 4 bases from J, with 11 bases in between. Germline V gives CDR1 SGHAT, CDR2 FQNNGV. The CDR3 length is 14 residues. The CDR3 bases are TGTGCCAGCAGCACGGGACTCGTTAATGAAAAACTGTTTTTT. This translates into CASSTGLVNEKLFF.

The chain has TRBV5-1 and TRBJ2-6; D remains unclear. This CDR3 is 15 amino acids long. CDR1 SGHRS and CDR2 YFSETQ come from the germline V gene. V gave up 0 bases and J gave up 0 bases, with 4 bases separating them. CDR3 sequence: CASSLDNSGANVLTF. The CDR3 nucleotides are TGCGCCAGCAGCTTGGACAACTCTGGGGCCAACGTCCTGACTTTC.

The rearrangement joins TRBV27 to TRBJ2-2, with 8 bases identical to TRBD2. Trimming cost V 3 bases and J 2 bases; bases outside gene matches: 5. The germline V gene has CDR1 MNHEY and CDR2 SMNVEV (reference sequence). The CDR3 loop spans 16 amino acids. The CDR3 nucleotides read TGTGCCAGCAGTTTGATCGGGAGGGCTAACACCGGGGAGCTGTTTTTT. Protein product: CASSLIGRANTGELFF.

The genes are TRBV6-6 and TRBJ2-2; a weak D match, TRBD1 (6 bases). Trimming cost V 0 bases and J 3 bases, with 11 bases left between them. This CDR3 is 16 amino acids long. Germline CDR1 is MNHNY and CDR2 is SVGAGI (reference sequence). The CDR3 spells CASSYSSRGYTGELFF. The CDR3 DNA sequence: TGTGCCAGCAGTTACTCCAGTAGGGGGTACACCGGGGAGCTGTTTTTT.

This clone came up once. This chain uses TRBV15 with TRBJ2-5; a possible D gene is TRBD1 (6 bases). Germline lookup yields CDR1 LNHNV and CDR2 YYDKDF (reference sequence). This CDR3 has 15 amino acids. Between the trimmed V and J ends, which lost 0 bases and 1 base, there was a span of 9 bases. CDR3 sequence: CATSRDLGAQETQYF. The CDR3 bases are TGTGCCACCAGCAGAGATCTGGGGGCCCAAGAGACCCAGTACTTC.

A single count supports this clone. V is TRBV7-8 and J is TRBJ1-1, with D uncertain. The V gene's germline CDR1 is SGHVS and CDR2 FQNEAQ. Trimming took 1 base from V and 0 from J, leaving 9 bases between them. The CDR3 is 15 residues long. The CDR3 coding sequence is TGTGCCAGCAGCTTAGTTGCGGATTTGAACACTGAAGCTTTCTTT. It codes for CASSLVADLNTEAFF.

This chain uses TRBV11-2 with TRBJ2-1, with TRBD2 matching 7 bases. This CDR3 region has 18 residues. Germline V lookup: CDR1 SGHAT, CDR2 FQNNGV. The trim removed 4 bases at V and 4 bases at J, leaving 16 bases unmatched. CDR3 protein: CASSYLGLLADHYNEQFF. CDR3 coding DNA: TGTGCCAGCAGCTATTTGGGCCTCCTAGCGGACCATTACAATGAGCAGTTCTTC.

The CDR3 bases are TGTGCCAGCAGGCAGGGAGACTCTGGAAACACCATATATTTT. Translated: CASRQGDSGNTIYF. The chain uses TRBV6-6 and TRBJ1-3; possible D gene TRBD1, 5 bases. The length of the CDR3 is 14 residues. V was pared by 6 bases and J by 0 bases, with 9 bases between. CDR1 and CDR2 from the germline V gene are MNHNY and SVGAGI (reference sequence).